This record concerns one T cell receptor beta chain sequence. Its antigen is still unknown. The CDR3 is 18 amino acids. The V and J ends lost 0 bases and 0 bases, in that order; junction bases with no gene match: 5. The germline V gene has CDR1 SGDLS and CDR2 YYNGEE. The entry originates in a study of long-term antiretroviral therapy in people with HIV. The study, taken as a whole, reports: Blood dates from 2004 to 2017, possibly under older ART regimens.

immunoSEQ v3.0 was run at survey level. Using immunoSEQ multiplex PCR, the repertoire was profiled, and TCRdb retains in-frame clones only, with some absent. The sample comprises approximately 14,000 clones, roughly 80% of which are singletons, and 10% to 15% rests with the top ten. This sequence originates from a man aged 40-49 years with HIV. The sample was unsorted PBMCs, taken 3.2 years before starting antiretroviral therapy. The chain links TRBV9 to TRBJ1-3, with TRBD1 matching over 11 bases. CDR3 loop: CASSVAGTGGISGNTIYF. The CDR3 DNA reads TGTGCCAGCAGCGTAGCTGGGACAGGGGGAATCTCTGGAAACACCATATATTTT.